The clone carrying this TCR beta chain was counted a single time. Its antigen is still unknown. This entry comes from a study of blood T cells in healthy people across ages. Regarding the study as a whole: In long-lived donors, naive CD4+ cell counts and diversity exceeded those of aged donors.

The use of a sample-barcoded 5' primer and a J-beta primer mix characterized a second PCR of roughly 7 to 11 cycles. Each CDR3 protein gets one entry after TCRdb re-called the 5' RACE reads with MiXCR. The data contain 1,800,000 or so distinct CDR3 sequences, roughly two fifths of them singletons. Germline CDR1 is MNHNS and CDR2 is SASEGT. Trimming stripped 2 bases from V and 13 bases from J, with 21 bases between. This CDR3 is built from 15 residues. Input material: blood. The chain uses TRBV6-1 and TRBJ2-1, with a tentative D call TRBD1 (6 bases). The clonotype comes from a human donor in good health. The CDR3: CASSEIDRSWETQFF. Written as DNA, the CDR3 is TGTGCCAGCAGTGAAATAGACAGGTCCTGGGAGACCCAGTTCTTC.